This TCR beta chain appears in the sequencing data of a study of T-cell memory formation after mild COVID-19. This clonotype was seen more than once but under ten times. The target antigen is unknown. 5'RACE with constant-segment primers yielded barcoded, UMI-tagged TCR alpha and TCR beta cDNA libraries. TCRdb recomputed calls from the 5' RACE reads with MiXCR, one row per CDR3 protein. The sample has 530,000 or so distinct CDR3 sequences; around a sixth are singletons. Study observations and caveats: Among contracting clones, CD4+ were mainly CM/EM and CD8+ enriched in EMRA. The pre-infection memory compartment contained some responding clones, suggesting cross-reactive memory joined.

The CDR3 extends over 17 amino acids. Looked up from germline, CDR1 is SGHVS and CDR2 is FNYEAQ. Germline trimming cut 5 bases from V and 1 base from J; bases unmatched to any gene: 10. The sequence came from an adult woman who had mild COVID-19 (a few samples of this study predate the infection). Cell type and time point are not known. The specimen was PBMCs or a T cell subset sorted from them (not recorded which). The J gene is TRBJ1-5, the V gene TRBV7-6; 8 bases agree with TRBD1. CDR3 DNA: TGTGCCAGCAGCCCCGATCAGGGGGCTCGGAGCAATCAGCCCCAGCATTTT. This gives the protein CASSPDQGARSNQPQHF.